These 3 T cell receptor beta chains were sequenced from one sample in a study of shared clonotypes between healthy human individuals. Clones were read by immunoSEQ multiplex PCR, and TCRdb kept only the in-frame ones, dropping some. The sample holds over a million clones; about four fifths are singletons and the top ten take 0.5% to 0.65%. The sample comprised memory CD4+ T cells from PBMCs. Subset noted: CD45RA-negative fraction. Receptors were obtained from a man aged 18-30 years in good health. Some clones in this sample may be carry-over from other donors' samples.

The chain recombines TRBV10-3 with TRBJ2-7; 7 bases are shared with TRBD1. Unmatched junction bases numbered 6, after V lost 4 bases and J lost 3 bases. The CDR3 runs 14 residues. Germline loops: CDR1 ENHRY, CDR2 SYGVKD. CDR3 residues: CAISAGQQVYEQYF. CDR3 nucleotides: TGTGCCATCAGTGCGGGACAGCAAGTCTACGAGCAGTACTTC.

The chain employs TRBV30 and TRBJ2-1, with TRBD2 matching 7 bases. Germline V gene sequence: CDR1 GTSNPN, CDR2 SVGIG (reference sequence). The CDR3 has 15 residues. Losses at the gene ends were 2 bases for V and 3 bases for J; bases not matched to a gene: 7. As DNA, the CDR3 is TGTGCCTGGAGTCCGCGGGAGATGCGCTACAATGAGCAGTTCTTC. The encoded protein is CAWSPREMRYNEQFF. Supplemented by reference TRBV30 and TRBJ2-1, the full variable domain reads SQTIHQWPATLVQPVGSPLSLECTVEGTSNPNLYWYRQAAGRGLQLLFYSVGIGQISSEVPQNLSASRPQDRQFILSSKKLLLSDSGFYLCAWSPREMRYNEQFFGPGTRLTVL.

The chain is built from TRBV13 and TRBJ2-7; D unresolved. The CDR3 is 12 amino acids. Germline assignment: CDR1 PRHDT and CDR2 FYEKMQ (reference sequence). The V end lost 5 bases, the J end lost 5 bases, and 10 bases lay between the germline ends. The chain's CDR3 is CASSITKNEQYF. CDR3 DNA: TGTGCCAGCAGCATTACAAAGAACGAGCAGTACTTC.